A selection of T cell receptor beta chains follows, all from one sample in a study of blood T cell repertoires in COVID-19. Data came from immunoSEQ multiplex PCR; TCRdb stores just in-frame clones and leaves some out. The sample contains roughly 250,000 clones, about 87% of which appear only once. The specimen was PBMCs or T cells enriched from blood (not recorded which). The receptors here all came from a woman between 45 and 65 years old who had recovered from COVID-19. CDR3s include the opening cysteine and the closing phenylalanine or tryptophan. A D gene is named only where the DNA matches it firmly.

>TRBJ1-3|-|TRBV14
CASSQESGNTIYF
TGTGCCAGCAGCCAAGAAAGCGGAAACACCATATATTTT
>TRBJ1-2|-|TRBV27
CASSFHGREDYGYTF
TGTGCCAGCAGTTTCCACGGCAGAGAGGACTATGGCTACACCTTC
>TRBJ1-2|-|TRBV30
CAWSRGGFDGYTF
TGTGCCTGGAGCAGAGGTGGTTTTGATGGCTACACCTTC
>TRBJ1-1|TRBD1|TRBV5-1
CASRMDRGDAFF
TGCGCCAGCAGGATGGACAGGGGAGACGCTTTCTTT
>TRBJ2-7|TRBD2|TRBV11-2
CASSLGSAGDEQYF
TGTGCCAGCAGCTTGGGGAGTGCGGGGGACGAGCAGTACTTC
>TRBJ1-2|TRBD1|TRBV28
CASSQGGDGYYGYTF
TGTGCCAGCAGTCAAGGGGGCGATGGGTACTATGGCTACACCTTC
>TRBJ2-5|TRBD1|TRBV11-3
CASSPGQEQETQYF
TGTGCCAGCAGCCCCGGACAGGAACAAGAGACCCAGTACTTC
>TRBJ2-2|TRBD1|TRBV19
CASSKDRGPTGELFF
TGTGCCAGTAGTAAGGACAGGGGACCCACCGGGGAGCTGTTTTTT
>TRBJ2-4|-|TRBV6-2/TRBV6-3
CASSYWTVQAKNIQYF
TGTGCCAGCAGTTACTGGACAGTCCAAGCCAAAAACATTCAGTACTTC
>TRBJ2-1|TRBD2|TRBV2
CASSGTRRYNEQFF
TGTGCCAGCAGTGGGACTAGAAGATACAATGAGCAGTTCTTC
>TRBJ1-3|-|TRBV5-4
CASSLGGAGNTIYF
TGTGCCAGCAGCTTGGGGGGGGCTGGAAACACCATATATTTT
>TRBJ2-1|TRBD2|TRBV29-1
CSVEGGLAGPSSYNEQFF
TGCAGCGTTGAGGGTGGACTAGCGGGGCCTAGCTCCTACAATGAGCAGTTCTTC
>TRBJ2-7|TRBD2|TRBV3-1/TRBV3-2
CASTPTSGGKYEQYF
TGTGCCAGCACACCCACTAGCGGGGGAAAATACGAGCAGTACTTC
>TRBJ1-2|TRBD1|TRBV7-2
CASSQGQVNYGYTF
TGTGCCAGCAGCCAGGGACAGGTTAACTATGGCTACACCTTC
>TRBJ1-1|TRBD1|TRBV10-2
CASRDRGRNTEAFF
TGCGCCAGCAGAGACAGGGGGCGAAACACTGAAGCTTTCTTT
>TRBJ2-7|-|TRBV11-2
CASRAAYEQYF
TGTGCCAGCAGGGCGGCGTACGAGCAGTACTTC
>TRBJ2-1|-|TRBV7-9
CASSPMGRGIDEQFF
TGTGCCAGCAGCCCAATGGGCCGGGGGATCGATGAGCAGTTCTTC